In its sample, the clone carrying this TCR beta chain was seen once. The data stem from a study of blood T cell repertoires in COVID-19. Study-wide background: Researchers got acute and convalescent COVID-19 samples from the United States, Italy and Spain.

Original data processing: Amplification of reference gene primers was used by the study to estimate nucleated cell counts. Only in-frame clones appear in the TCRdb table, and some are missing; sequencing was by immunoSEQ multiplex PCR. D and trimming come from the DNA, and the V and J calls and clone size come from that table. The table has fewer than 75,000 clones, about 88% seen once. From germline, CDR1 is SNHLY and CDR2 FYNNEI. After removal of 5 bases from V and 6 bases from J, the junction contained 5 bases not matched to a gene. The CDR3 is 14 residues long. This receptor was obtained from an elderly man with acute or convalescent COVID-19. Source material: peripheral blood. This chain uses TRBV2 with TRBJ1-5; TRBD1 matches 9 bases. CDR3 amino acids: CASSQGQGLQPQHF. In DNA, the CDR3 is TGTGCCAGCAGTCAGGGACAGGGCCTTCAGCCCCAGCATTTT.